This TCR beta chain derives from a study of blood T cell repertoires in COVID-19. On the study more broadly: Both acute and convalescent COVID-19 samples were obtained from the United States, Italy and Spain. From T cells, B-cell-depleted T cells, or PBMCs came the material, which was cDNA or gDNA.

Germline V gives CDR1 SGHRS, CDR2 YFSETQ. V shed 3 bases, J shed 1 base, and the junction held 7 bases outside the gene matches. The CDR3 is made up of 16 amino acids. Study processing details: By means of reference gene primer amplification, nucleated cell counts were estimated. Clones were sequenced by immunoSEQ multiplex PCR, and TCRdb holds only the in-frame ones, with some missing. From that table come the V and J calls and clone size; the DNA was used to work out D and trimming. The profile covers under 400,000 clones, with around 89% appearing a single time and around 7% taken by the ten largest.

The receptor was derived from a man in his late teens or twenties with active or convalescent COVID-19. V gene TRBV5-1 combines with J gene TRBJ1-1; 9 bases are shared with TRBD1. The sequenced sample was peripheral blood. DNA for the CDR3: TGCGCCAGCAGCTCGGGGACAGGGAAGAAGAACACTGAAGCTTTCTTT. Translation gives CASSSGTGKKNTEAFF.